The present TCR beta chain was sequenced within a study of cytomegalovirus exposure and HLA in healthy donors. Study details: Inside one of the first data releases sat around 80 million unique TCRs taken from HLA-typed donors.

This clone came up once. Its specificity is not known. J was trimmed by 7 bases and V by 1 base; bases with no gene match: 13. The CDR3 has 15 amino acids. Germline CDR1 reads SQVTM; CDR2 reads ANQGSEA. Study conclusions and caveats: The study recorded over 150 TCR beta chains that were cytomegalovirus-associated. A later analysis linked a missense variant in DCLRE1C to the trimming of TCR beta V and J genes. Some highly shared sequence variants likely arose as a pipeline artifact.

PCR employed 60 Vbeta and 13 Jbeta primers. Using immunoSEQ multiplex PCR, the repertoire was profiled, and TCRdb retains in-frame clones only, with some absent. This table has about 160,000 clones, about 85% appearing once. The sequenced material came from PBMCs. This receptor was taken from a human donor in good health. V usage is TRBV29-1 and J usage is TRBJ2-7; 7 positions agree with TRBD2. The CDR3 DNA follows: TGCAGCGTTGAAGTTGGCGGGGGAGCCCTCTTTGAGCAGTACTTC. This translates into CSVEVGGGALFEQYF.